This T cell receptor (beta chain) was documented in a study of vaccination and CD4 T cells after COVID-19. As to this clonotype: Its specificity is not known.

Stated treatment: approximately nine-day PBMC culture with coronavirus spike peptide pools or control peptides (ViraFEST assay). At the Johns Hopkins FTIC core, DNA taken from cultured CD4+ T cells was sequenced by way of the Oncomine TCR Beta short-read assay. From CD4+ T cells that had been cultured, genomic DNA was extracted. TCRdb analysed the PCR reads with MiXCR anew, one entry per CDR3 protein. The data hold 11,000 to 15,000 distinct CDR3 sequences, with 61% observed a single time. The sequenced sample consisted of CD4+ T cells from blood, cultured in vitro. This TCR was recovered from a human donor who had recovered from COVID-19.

This CDR3 reads CAWTKQQNTEAFF. As DNA, the CDR3 is TGTGCCTGGACCAAACAACAGAACACTGAAGCTTTCTTT. This chain links TRBV30 with TRBJ1-1; D remains unclear. V was trimmed by 4 bases and J by 1 base, leaving 10 bases between them. Germline CDR1 GTSNPN, CDR2 SVGIG (reference sequence). The CDR3 loop spans 13 amino acids.